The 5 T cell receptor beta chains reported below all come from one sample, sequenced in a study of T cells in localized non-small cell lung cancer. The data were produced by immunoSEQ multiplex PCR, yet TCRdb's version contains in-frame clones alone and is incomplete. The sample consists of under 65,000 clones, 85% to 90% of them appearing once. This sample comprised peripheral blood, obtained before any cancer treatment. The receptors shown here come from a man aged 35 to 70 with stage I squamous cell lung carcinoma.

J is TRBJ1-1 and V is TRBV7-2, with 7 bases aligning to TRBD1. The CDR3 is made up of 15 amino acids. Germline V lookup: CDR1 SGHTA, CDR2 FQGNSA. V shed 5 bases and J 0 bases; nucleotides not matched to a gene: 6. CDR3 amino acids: CASSNDRAMNTEAFF. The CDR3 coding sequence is TGTGCCAGCAGCAACGACAGGGCTATGAACACTGAAGCTTTCTTT. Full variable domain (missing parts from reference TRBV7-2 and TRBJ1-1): GAGVSQSPSNKVTEKGKDVELRCDPISGHTALYWYRQSLGQGLEFLIYFQGNSAPDKSGLPSDRFSAERTGGSVSTLTIQRTQQEDSAVYLCASSNDRAMNTEAFFGQGTRLTVV.

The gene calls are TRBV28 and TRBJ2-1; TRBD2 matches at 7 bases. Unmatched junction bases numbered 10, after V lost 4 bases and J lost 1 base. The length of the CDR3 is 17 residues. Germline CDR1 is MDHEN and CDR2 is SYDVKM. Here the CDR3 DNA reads TGTGCCAGCAGTTCCCTCGGGCGGGGGTTATCCTACAATGAGCAGTTCTTC. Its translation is CASSSLGRGLSYNEQFF.

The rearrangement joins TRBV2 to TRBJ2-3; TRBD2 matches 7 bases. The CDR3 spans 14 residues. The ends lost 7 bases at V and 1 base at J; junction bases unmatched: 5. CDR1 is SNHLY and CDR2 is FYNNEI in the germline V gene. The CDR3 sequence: CASTRAGGTDTQYF. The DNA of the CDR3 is TGTGCCAGCACTAGGGCGGGAGGCACAGATACGCAGTATTTT.

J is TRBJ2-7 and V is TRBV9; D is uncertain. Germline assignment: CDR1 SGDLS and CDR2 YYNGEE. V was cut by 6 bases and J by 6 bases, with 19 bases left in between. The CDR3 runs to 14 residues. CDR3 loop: CASTPSVLPLEQYF. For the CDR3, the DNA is TGTGCCAGCACTCCCTCAGTCCTGCCCCTCGAGCAGTACTTC. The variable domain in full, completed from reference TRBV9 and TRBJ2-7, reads DSGVTQTPKHLITATGQRVTLRCSPRSGDLSVYWYQQSLDQGLQFLIQYYNGEERAKGNILERFSAQQFPDLHSELNLSSLELGDSALYFCASTPSVLPLEQYFGPGTRLTVT.

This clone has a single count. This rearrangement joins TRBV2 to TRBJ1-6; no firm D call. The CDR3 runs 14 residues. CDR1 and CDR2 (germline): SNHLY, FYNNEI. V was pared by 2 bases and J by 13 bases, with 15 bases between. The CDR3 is CASSEHAPEVPLHF. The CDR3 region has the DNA TGTGCCAGCAGTGAACATGCACCCGAGGTGCCCCTCCACTTT. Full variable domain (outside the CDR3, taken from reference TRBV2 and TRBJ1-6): EPEVTQTPSHQVTQMGQEVILRCVPISNHLYFYWYRQILGQKVEFLVSFYNNEISEKSEIFDDQFSVERPDGSNFTLKIRSTKLEDSAMYFCASSEHAPEVPLHFGNGTRLTVT.